This TCR beta chain was found in a study of vaccination effects on CD4 cells after COVID-19. Only in-frame clones appear in the TCRdb table, and some are missing; sequencing was by immunoSEQ multiplex PCR. Of about 71,000 clones in the sample, around 80% were seen once. This CDR3 region has 16 residues. Per the germline V gene, CDR1 is KGHSH and CDR2 is LQKENI. The junction had 7 bases not matched to a gene; V was cut back by 3 bases and J by 6 bases. With respect to this clone: Its target is unknown.

Viral peptide pool expansion of antigen-specific CD4+ T cells preceded sequencing in the ViraFEST assay. The authors isolated CD4+ T cells after around 10 days of culture. Having tested negative for nucleocapsid antibodies, the vaccine recipients showed no prior SARS-CoV-2 infection. The starting material was CD4+ T cells from PBMCs cultured with SARS-CoV-2 spike peptides, obtained before COVID-19 vaccination. The sequence was collected from a human donor who received a COVID-19 vaccine. The chain is built from TRBV18 and TRBJ1-5; 11 bases are shared with TRBD1. Here the CDR3 DNA reads TGTGCCAGCTCACCGACGGACAGGGGGCAGAGTCAGCCCCAGCATTTT. Translated: CASSPTDRGQSQPQHF.